Only a few counts were recorded for the clone carrying this TCR beta chain. Its antigen is not known. V shed 3 bases and J shed 5 bases, with 4 bases lying between them. Germline CDR1 is DFQATT and CDR2 is SNEGSKA (reference sequence). This CDR3 region has 10 residues. Vbeta (60) and Jbeta (13) primers were used in the PCR. Here immunoSEQ multiplex PCR was the method, and the copy in TCRdb shows in-frame clones only, minus some. The sample records around 150,000 clones, approximately 80% being singletons. This entry comes from a study of cytomegalovirus exposure and HLA in healthy donors. At the level of the study: Researchers previously reported finding just under 120 million unique TCR beta sequences from roughly 200 million T cells. Among over 300 genotyped donors, around 82% fell in the Caucasian-associated ancestry cluster. From HLA-typed donors, an early data release held about 85 million unique TCRs.

Notes on the study in general: Cytomegalovirus status was reportedly diagnosed by the classifier with high specificity and sensitivity.

Sequencing was done on a sample of PBMCs. This sequence was found in a man younger than 45 in good health and CMV-seronegative. The V and J genes are TRBV20-1 and TRBJ2-5; no clear D. The CDR3 DNA sequence: TGCAGTGCTAGGCGGGAGACCCAGTACTTC. It codes for CSARRETQYF.